The rows below give T cell receptor beta chains drawn from one sample of a study of T cell responses to AZD1222 COVID-19 vaccine. The protocol was immunoSEQ multiplex PCR, while the TCRdb copy is restricted to in-frame clones and leaves out a portion. The sample has over 120,000 clones; more than 90% are singletons. The specimen comprised peripheral blood, sampled on day 0 of AZD1222 vaccination. The receptors stem from an adult in good health. The CDR3 runs from the conserved cysteine through the conserved F or W. The order of the fields is V gene, J gene, CDR3 protein.

TRBV28	TRBJ2-4	CASSLYTVRTSGEPIQYF
TRBV5-4	TRBJ2-1	CASSSTGGTNEQFF
TRBV11-2	TRBJ1-3	CASSLLDEGGNTIYF
TRBV19	TRBJ2-5	CASSSGRYQETQYF
TRBV18	TRBJ1-2	CASSPDRTPYGYTF
TRBV28	TRBJ2-7	CASSLLSASGRVWYEQYF
TRBV19	TRBJ2-5	CASGAGLETQYF
TRBV29-1	TRBJ1-2	CSVLGGDYGYTF
TRBV14	TRBJ1-6	CASSRFDRGNSPLHF
TRBV4-2	TRBJ1-6	CASSLRDRDNSPLHF
TRBV5-1	TRBJ2-7	CASSLEGYEQYF
TRBV6-2/TRBV6-3	TRBJ1-5	CASSPPLRQPQHF
TRBV4-1	TRBJ2-5	CASSPTSGRWETQYF
TRBV5-1	TRBJ2-7	CASSRAGPSYEQYF